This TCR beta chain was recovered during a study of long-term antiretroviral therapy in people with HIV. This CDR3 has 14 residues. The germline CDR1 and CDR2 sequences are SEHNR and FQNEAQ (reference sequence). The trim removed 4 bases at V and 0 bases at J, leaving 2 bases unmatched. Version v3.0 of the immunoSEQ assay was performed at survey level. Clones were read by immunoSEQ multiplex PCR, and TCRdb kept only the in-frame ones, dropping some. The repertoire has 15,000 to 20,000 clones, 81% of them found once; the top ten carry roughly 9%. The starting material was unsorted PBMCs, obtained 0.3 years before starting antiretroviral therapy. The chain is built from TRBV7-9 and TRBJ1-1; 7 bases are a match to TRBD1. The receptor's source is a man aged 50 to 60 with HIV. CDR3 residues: CASSSGQLNTEAFF. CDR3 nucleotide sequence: TGTGCCAGCAGCTCGGGACAGCTGAACACTGAAGCTTTCTTT.